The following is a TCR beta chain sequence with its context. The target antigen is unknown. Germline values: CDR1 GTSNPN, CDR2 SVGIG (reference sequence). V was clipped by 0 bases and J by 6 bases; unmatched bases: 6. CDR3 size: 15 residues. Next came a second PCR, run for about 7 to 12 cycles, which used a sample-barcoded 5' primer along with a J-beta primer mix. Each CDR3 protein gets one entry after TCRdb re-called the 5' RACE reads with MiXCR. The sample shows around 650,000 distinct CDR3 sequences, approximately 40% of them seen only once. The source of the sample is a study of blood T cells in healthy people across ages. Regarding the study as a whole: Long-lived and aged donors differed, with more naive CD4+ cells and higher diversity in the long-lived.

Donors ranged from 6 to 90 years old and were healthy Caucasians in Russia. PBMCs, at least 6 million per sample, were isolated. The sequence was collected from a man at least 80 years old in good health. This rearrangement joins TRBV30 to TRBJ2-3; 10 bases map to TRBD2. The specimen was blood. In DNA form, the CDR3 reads TGTGCCTGGAGTGTGGCTAGCGGGAGATTCGATACGCAGTATTTT. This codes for CAWSVASGRFDTQYF.